A selection of T cell receptor beta chains follows, all from one sample in a study of regulatory T cells in long-lasting Graves disease. One entry per CDR3 protein results from TCRdb running MiXCR on the multiplex PCR reads. The table includes hundreds of thousands of distinct CDR3 sequences, about 20% detected once. Sequenced material: peripheral blood mononuclear cells (PBMCs), taken when the disease was refractory, from a patient treated with antithyroid drugs. The receptors stem from a female donor with Graves disease. CDR3s include the opening cysteine and the closing phenylalanine or tryptophan. D genes are given only for firm matches. Where a row states a size, it is once, few, many or the class of an expanded clone; other rows omit it.

J	V	D	size	CDR3	DNA
TRBJ2-6	TRBV28	-	-	CASSFGTSEGANVLTF	TGTGCCAGCAGTTTCGGCACCTCGGAAGGGGCCAACGTCCTGACTTTC
TRBJ2-1	TRBV27	-	-	CASSRSRYNEQFF	TGTGCCAGCAGTCGATCCCGGTACAATGAGCAGTTCTTC
TRBJ2-7	TRBV6-1	TRBD1	many	CASSDLDRGLFGEQYF	TGTGCCAGCAGTGACCTGGACAGGGGGCTTTTTGGCGAGCAGTACTTC
TRBJ2-5	TRBV4-1	-	-	CASSQVPSGGGETQYF	TGCGCCAGCAGCCAAGTCCCTAGCGGAGGGGGGGAGACCCAGTACTTC
TRBJ2-3	TRBV2	-	-	CASSEVLAQADTQYF	TGTGCCAGCAGTGAAGTATTAGCCCAGGCAGATACGCAGTATTTT
TRBJ1-5	TRBV20-1	-	many	CSARGYSNQPQHF	TGCAGTGCTAGGGGGTATAGCAATCAGCCCCAGCATTTT
TRBJ1-5	TRBV3-1	TRBD1	many	CASSQIQGADQPQHF	TGTGCCAGCAGCCAAATACAGGGGGCGGATCAGCCCCAGCATTTT
TRBJ2-6	TRBV2	TRBD1	once	CASSYPFGQGSSGANVLTF	TGTGCCAGCAGTTACCCGTTTGGACAGGGGAGCTCTGGGGCCAACGTCCTGACTTTC
TRBJ2-1	TRBV6-6	-	-	CASSYSAGVYNEQFF	TGTGCCAGCAGTTACTCGGCAGGGGTCTACAATGAGCAGTTCTTC
TRBJ2-1	TRBV7-2	TRBD1	few	CASSSQGAVDEQFF	TGTGCCAGCAGCTCACAGGGGGCGGTCGATGAGCAGTTCTTC
TRBJ2-1	TRBV5-1	-	-	CASSDGGNEQFF	TGCGCCAGCTCAGACGGGGGCAATGAGCAGTTCTTC
TRBJ1-2	TRBV7-9	-	few	CASTNQNRDHTF	TGTGCCAGCACCAACCAGAACAGGGACCACACCTTC
TRBJ2-5	TRBV5-1	TRBD2	many	CASSLEGTRNGETQYF	TGCGCCAGCAGCTTGGAAGGGACTAGGAACGGAGAGACCCAGTACTTC
TRBJ1-5	TRBV15	-	few	CATSVGGENNQPQHF	TGTGCCACCAGCGTCGGAGGGGAAAACAATCAGCCCCAGCATTTT
TRBJ1-4	TRBV28	TRBD1	many	CASSLYQGAISEKLFF	TGTGCCAGCAGTCTATACCAGGGGGCGATCAGTGAAAAACTGTTTTTT
TRBJ1-5	TRBV7-2	-	many	CASSFRDQPQHF	TGTGCCAGCAGCTTCAGGGATCAGCCCCAGCATTTT
TRBJ2-5	TRBV7-3	TRBD2	many	CASSPRSPGLAGEETQYF	TGTGCCAGCAGCCCAAGGAGTCCCGGGCTAGCGGGAGAAGAGACCCAGTACTTC
TRBJ1-5	TRBV29-1	-	-	CSVAGAASNQPQHF	TGCAGCGTTGCGGGGGCCGCTAGCAATCAGCCCCAGCATTTT
TRBJ2-4	TRBV6-1	TRBD2	-	CASSPGLAGLNIQYF	TGTGCCAGCAGTCCGGGACTAGCGGGACTGAACATTCAGTACTTC
TRBJ1-5	TRBV12-3/TRBV12-4	-	many	CASGSESVAYSNQPQHF	TGTGCCAGCGGTTCCGAGTCGGTGGCTTATAGCAATCAGCCCCAGCATTTT
TRBJ1-1	TRBV3-1	-	-	CASTSGRVAEAFF	TGTGCCAGCACCTCCGGGAGGGTGGCTGAAGCTTTCTTT
TRBJ1-1	TRBV5-1	TRBD1	-	CASSYYTGGTEAFF	TGCGCCAGCAGCTATTATACAGGGGGCACTGAAGCTTTCTTT
TRBJ2-5	TRBV7-7	TRBD2	-	CASSLAGRRWETQYF	TGTGCTAGCAGCTTAGCGGGACGTAGGTGGGAGACCCAGTACTTC
TRBJ1-2	TRBV7-2	-	few	CASSLGVPSQGYTF	TGTGCCAGCAGCTTAGGAGTCCCGAGTCAAGGCTACACCTTC
TRBJ2-5	TRBV6-1	-	-	CASSRDTRGRQETQYF	TGTGCCAGCAGCCGGGATACCAGAGGACGACAAGAGACCCAGTACTTC